These 28 T cell receptor beta chains came from one sample sequenced in a study of T cells after yellow fever vaccination. MiXCR, run by TCRdb on the 5' RACE reads, gives a single entry per CDR3 protein. The repertoire holds hundreds of thousands of distinct CDR3 sequences, with 21% as singletons. Here the sequenced sample was PBMCs, taken about 21 days after the first yellow fever vaccination. These receptor sequences come from a man aged 18 to 29 who received the YFV17D yellow fever vaccine.

The V call is TRBV5-1, the J call TRBJ1-4, with TRBD1 matching over 7 bases. CDR1 SGHRS and CDR2 YFSETQ come from the germline V gene. The ends lost 3 bases at V and 12 bases at J; junction bases unmatched: 17. There are 16 residues in the CDR3. CDR3 in amino acids: CASSWPPGQGGEELFF. DNA for the CDR3: TGCGCCAGCAGCTGGCCCCCGGGACAAGGGGGCGAGGAACTGTTTTTT.

The V and J genes are TRBV7-9 and TRBJ1-2; D unclear. The CDR3 contains 14 residues. Germline V lookup: CDR1 SEHNR, CDR2 FQNEAQ (reference sequence). The V and J ends lost 2 bases and 1 base respectively, with 8 bases between them. The CDR3 sequence is CASSLPQRNYGYTF. CDR3 bases: TGTGCCAGCAGCTTACCACAGCGTAACTATGGCTACACCTTC.

This clonotype has only a few counts. The J gene is TRBJ1-1, the V gene TRBV4-3; D is possibly TRBD1 (5 bases). Germline V gene sequence: CDR1 LGHNA, CDR2 YSLEER. V was trimmed by 8 bases and J by 3 bases, leaving 13 bases between them. The CDR3 extends over 13 amino acids. CDR3 DNA sequence: TGCGCCAGCGCCTGGGGGGTTGACACTGAAGCTTTCTTT. Its translation is CASAWGVDTEAFF.

The chain uses TRBV7-3 and TRBJ1-6, with TRBD1 identical over 7 bases. V was pared by 4 bases and J by 9 bases, with 6 bases of the junction left unmatched. The V gene's germline CDR1 is SGHTA and CDR2 FQGTGA. CDR3 length: 14 residues. CDR3 protein: CASSSGQTFSPLHF. CDR3 sequence (DNA): TGTGCCAGCAGCTCGGGACAGACCTTTTCACCCCTCCACTTT.

This clonotype was seen more than once but under ten times. The chain couples TRBV7-2 to TRBJ2-1, with D perhaps matching TRBD2 (5 bases). This CDR3 contains 14 residues. V was trimmed by 5 bases and J by 11 bases, leaving 19 bases between them. Germline V gives CDR1 SGHTA, CDR2 FQGNSA. CDR3: CASSRTRPGEQQFF. In nucleotides, the CDR3 is TGTGCCAGCAGCCGGACCAGGCCCGGGGAACAGCAGTTCTTC.

This clonotype was observed a few times. The genes are TRBV7-2 and TRBJ2-1; no reliable D call. The germline gives CDR1 SGHTA, CDR2 FQGNSA. V was cut by 4 bases and J by 8 bases, with 9 bases left in between. The CDR3 sequence is 12 residues long. CDR3 region: CASSWNGDEQFF. The CDR3 DNA reads TGTGCCAGCAGCTGGAACGGCGATGAGCAGTTCTTC.

This clonotype has at least ten counts. V usage is TRBV7-8 and J usage is TRBJ2-5; 12 nucleotides line up with TRBD2. V lost 6 bases and J lost 5; bases outside the gene matches: 4. The CDR3 runs 14 residues. Germline CDR1 reads SGHVS; CDR2 reads FQNEAQ. This CDR3 is CASRLAGGRETQYF. The CDR3 bases are TGTGCCAGCAGACTAGCGGGGGGCCGGGAGACCCAGTACTTC.

This clonotype turned up a few times. The chain links TRBV12-3 or TRBV12-4 to TRBJ2-3; D call uncertain. The ends were cut back, 3 bases at V and 0 bases at J, with 13 bases in the middle. This CDR3 has 16 residues. CDR3 DNA: TGTGCCAGCAGTTTGGGGATTTCGGGTAGCACAGATACGCAGTATTTT. This translates into CASSLGISGSTDTQYF.

This clonotype came up many times. The chain has TRBV4-3 and TRBJ1-1; 7 nucleotides agree with TRBD1. Germline V gives CDR1 LGHNA, CDR2 YSLEER. With V trimmed by 3 bases and J by 4 bases, 11 bases remained unmatched. This CDR3 contains 16 residues. CDR3 loop: CASSQIRAQGGTEAFF. The CDR3 region has the DNA TGCGCCAGCAGCCAGATCAGAGCGCAGGGGGGCACTGAAGCTTTCTTT.

Ten or more counts support this clonotype. The CDR3 nucleotides read TGTGCCAGCAGCCAAGAACAGGGTTACAAAGCTTTCTTT. It yields the protein CASSQEQGYKAFF. The chain links TRBV4-2 to TRBJ1-1, with D tentatively TRBD1 (6 bases). This CDR3 region has 13 residues. Germline loops: CDR1 LGHNA, CDR2 YNFKEQ. V was pared by 0 bases and J by 9 bases, with 11 bases between.

This clonotype was seen only a few times. This chain links TRBV6-2 or TRBV6-3 with TRBJ1-1; TRBD1 matches 12 bases. The J segment lost 0 bases and the V segment lost 4 bases, leaving 3 bases of the junction unmatched. The germline V gene has CDR1 MNHEY and CDR2 SVGEGT. This CDR3 comprises 16 residues. The CDR3 loop is CASSLGQGAMNTEAFF. Here the CDR3 DNA reads TGTGCCAGCAGTTTGGGACAGGGGGCTATGAACACTGAAGCTTTCTTT.

The genes are TRBV19 and TRBJ1-5, with D possibly matching TRBD1 (5 bases). V shed 9 bases and J shed 3 bases, with 18 bases lying between them. Germline V gives CDR1 LNHDA, CDR2 SQIVND (reference sequence). The CDR3 runs 15 residues. CDR3 loop: CASTPGAWVNQPQHF. For the CDR3, the DNA is TGTGCCAGCACCCCTGGGGCCTGGGTCAATCAGCCCCAGCATTTT.

The gene calls are TRBV27 and TRBJ2-7; D may correspond to TRBD1 or TRBD2 (6 bases each). CDR1 is MNHEY, CDR2 SMNVEV, per germline (reference sequence). This CDR3 contains 14 residues. Trimming took off 6 bases at V and 4 bases at J, with 16 bases between the two ends. The CDR3 protein is CASRGGPDGYEQYV. The CDR3, as DNA: TGTGCCAGCAGGGGGGGCCCGGACGGATACGAGCAGTACGTC.

The table lists this clonotype with many counts. This sequence joins TRBV14 and TRBJ2-1; 11 positions agree with TRBD2. The CDR3 is 15 residues long. V shed 6 bases and J 8 bases; nucleotides not matched to a gene: 9. CDR1 and CDR2 from the germline V gene are SGHDN and FVKESK. The CDR3 here is CASRIAGGESHEQFF. CDR3 DNA: TGTGCCAGCAGAATAGCGGGGGGGGAATCCCATGAGCAGTTCTTC.

This chain uses TRBV11-2 with TRBJ1-2; D gene ambiguous. With 0 bases removed from V and 8 bases from J, the gap between germline ends came to 22 bases. Looked up from germline, CDR1 is SGHAT and CDR2 is FQNNGV. CDR3 length: 17 amino acids. CDR3 sequence: CASSLDESRQVLYGYTF. The DNA for the CDR3 is TGTGCCAGCAGCTTAGATGAGTCTCGGCAGGTACTATACGGCTACACCTTC.

CDR3 DNA sequence: TGCAGTGCTAGAGATTTACGGGGCGGGGAGCTGTTTTTT. It yields the protein CSARDLRGGELFF. This sequence joins TRBV20-1 and TRBJ2-2; possible D gene TRBD2, 5 bases. This CDR3 region has 13 residues. V lost 0 bases to trimming and J lost 7 bases, with 9 bases between them. CDR1 DFQATT and CDR2 SNEGSKA come from the germline V gene (reference sequence).

The gene calls are TRBV11-2 and TRBJ2-5; 9 bases are shared with TRBD1. CDR1 and CDR2 (germline): SGHAT, FQNNGV. V was pared by 6 bases and J by 4 bases, with 18 bases of the junction left unmatched. The CDR3 totals 18 residues. Here the CDR3 DNA reads TGTGCCAGCAGTTCCCTAGGGGGACAGGGAAGAAGGCGAGAGACCCAGTACTTC. It is translated as CASSSLGGQGRRRETQYF.

Only a few counts were recorded for this clonotype. The rearrangement joins TRBV24-1 to TRBJ2-3, with a weak D call TRBD2 (6 bases). CDR1 is KGHDR and CDR2 is SFDVKD in the germline V gene. Trimming shortened V by 8 bases and J by 0 bases, and 17 bases separated the two germline ends. The CDR3 length is 16 residues. The CDR3 sequence is CATMEGTKPSTDTQYF. The DNA of the CDR3 is TGTGCCACCATGGAGGGAACAAAACCGAGCACAGATACGCAGTATTTT.

This clonotype has a handful of counts. This rearrangement joins TRBV7-6 to TRBJ2-3; D gene uncertain. The CDR3 is made up of 13 amino acids. The ends were cut back, 0 bases at V and 5 bases at J, with 6 bases in the middle. Germline loops: CDR1 SGHVS, CDR2 FNYEAQ. The CDR3 sequence: CASSLALRDTQYF. The CDR3 nucleotides read TGTGCCAGCAGCTTAGCGCTGAGAGATACGCAGTATTTT.

The rearrangement links TRBV10-3 to TRBJ2-5; 8 bases are shared with TRBD2. Germline CDR1 is ENHRY and CDR2 is SYGVKD. CDR3 size: 14 residues. The V gene end was trimmed by 2 bases and the J gene end by 4 bases; junction bases not matched to a gene: 3. CDR3 coding DNA: TGTGCCATCAGTGAGAAAGCGGGGGTAGAGACCCAGTACTTC. Protein product: CAISEKAGVETQYF.

This clonotype was seen a handful of times. The chain recombines TRBV3-1 with TRBJ2-3, with TRBD2 as a possible D gene (5 bases). Trimming cost V 0 bases and J 6 bases, with 19 bases left between them. CDR3 length: 17 amino acids. From germline, CDR1 is LGHDT and CDR2 YNNKEL (reference sequence). The chain's CDR3 is CASSQEYSANDADTQYF. CDR3 coding DNA: TGTGCCAGCAGCCAAGAATATAGCGCGAATGACGCGGATACGCAGTATTTT.

This clonotype was observed a few times. V usage is TRBV9 and J usage is TRBJ2-3, with 10 bases identical to TRBD1. The CDR3 has 17 residues. V lost 4 bases and J lost 5; bases outside the gene matches: 13. CDR1 and CDR2 from the germline V gene are SGDLS and YYNGEE. The CDR3 nucleotides are TGTGCCAGCAGCCCACGCCCCGGACAGGGGGAACTAGATACGCAGTATTTT. Its translation is CASSPRPGQGELDTQYF.

This CDR3 is CASSGPWGSEQYF. Written as DNA, the CDR3 is TGTGCCAGCAGTGGCCCGTGGGGATCCGAGCAGTACTTC. The genes are TRBV27 and TRBJ2-7, with unresolved D. The CDR3 runs to 13 residues. V was pared by 5 bases and J by 6 bases, with 14 bases between. Germline V gene sequence: CDR1 MNHEY, CDR2 SMNVEV (reference sequence).

Only a few counts were recorded for this clonotype. The chain links TRBV5-1 to TRBJ1-6; TRBD1 matches 7 bases. Germline CDR1 SGHRS, CDR2 YFSETQ. V was clipped by 4 bases and J by 7 bases; unmatched bases: 5. CDR3 length: 14 residues. CDR3 region: CASSPDRANSPLHF. Here the CDR3 DNA reads TGCGCCAGCAGCCCCGACAGGGCAAATTCACCCCTCCACTTT.

The V and J genes are TRBV4-3 and TRBJ2-2; either TRBD1 or TRBD2 may fit D (5 bases each). V was shortened by 1 base and J by 2 bases, with 14 bases between the two germline ends. The CDR3 spans 17 residues. CDR1 is LGHNA and CDR2 is YSLEER in the germline V gene. DNA for the CDR3: TGCGCCAGCAGCCAAGGGGGACGCAACATTAACACCGGGGAGCTGTTTTTT. It translates to CASSQGGRNINTGELFF.

This clonotype was seen more than once but under ten times. A junction end diverges from the germline sequence, so it may reflect a read error. This sequence joins TRBV5-1 and TRBJ1-6; D not certain. The CDR3 has 13 residues. CDR1 SGHRS and CDR2 YFSETQ come from the germline V gene. CDR3: CASSLDPSAPLHF. In nucleotides, the CDR3 is TGCGCCAGCAGTTTGGATCCCTCTGCACCCCTCCACTTT. The full variable domain, completed using reference TRBV5-1 and TRBJ1-6, is KAGVTQTPRYLIKTRGQQVTLSCSPISGHRSVSWYQQTPGQGLQFLFEYFSETQRNKGNFPGRFSGRQFSNSRSEMNVSTLELGDSALYLCASSLDPSAPLHFGNGTRLTVT.

This clonotype was counted ten times or more. This chain uses TRBV7-9 with TRBJ2-3; 15 bases match TRBD2. V lost 4 bases and J lost 6; bases outside the gene matches: 8. The CDR3 runs to 17 residues. CDR1 is SEHNR and CDR2 is FQNEAQ in the germline V gene (reference sequence). In nucleotides, the CDR3 is TGTGCCAGCAGCTCGGGACTAGCGGGGGGATACGGGGATACGCAGTATTTT. Translated: CASSSGLAGGYGDTQYF.

This clonotype occurred a few times. The rearrangement links TRBV4-1 to TRBJ2-3; TRBD1 is a possible D gene (6 bases). CDR1 is MGHRA, CDR2 YSYEKL, per germline. This CDR3 spans 20 amino acids. The V end was cut by 4 bases, the J end by 1 base, with 27 bases between. CDR3 sequence reads: CASSPLLMTGPSSRTDTQYF. CDR3 DNA: TGCGCCAGCAGCCCCCTACTTATGACAGGACCTTCTAGTCGCACAGATACGCAGTATTTT.